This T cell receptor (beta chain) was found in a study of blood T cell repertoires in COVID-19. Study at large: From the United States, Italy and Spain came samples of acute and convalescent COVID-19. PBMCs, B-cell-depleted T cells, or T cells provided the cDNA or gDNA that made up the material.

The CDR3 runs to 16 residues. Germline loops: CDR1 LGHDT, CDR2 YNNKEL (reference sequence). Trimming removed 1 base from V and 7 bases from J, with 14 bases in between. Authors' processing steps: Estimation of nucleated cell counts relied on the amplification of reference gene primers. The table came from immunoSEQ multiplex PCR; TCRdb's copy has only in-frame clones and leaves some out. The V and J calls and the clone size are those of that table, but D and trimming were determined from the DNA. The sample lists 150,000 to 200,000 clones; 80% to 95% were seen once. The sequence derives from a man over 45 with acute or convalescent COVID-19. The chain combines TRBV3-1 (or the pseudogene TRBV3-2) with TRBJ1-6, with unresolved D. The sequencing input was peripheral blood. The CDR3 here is CASSQGQVLFNSPLHF. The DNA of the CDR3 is TGTGCCAGCAGCCAAGGGCAGGTTCTATTCAATTCACCCCTCCACTTT.